This TCR beta chain was recorded in a study of blood T cell repertoires in COVID-19. In the study overall: The origin of the acute and convalescent COVID-19 samples was the United States, Italy and Spain. The cDNA or gDNA used as material had been derived from T cells, B-cell-depleted T cells, or PBMCs.

Original processing notes: Quantification of nucleated cells was approximated via reference gene primer amplification. The repertoire was sequenced with immunoSEQ multiplex PCR; TCRdb's copy has only in-frame clones and lacks some. V and J calls plus clone size are reproduced from that table; the DNA served to infer D and trimming. Of about 83,000 clones in the sample, roughly nine tenths were seen once. The CDR3 is 13 residues long. In germline, CDR1 is MNHEY, CDR2 SVGAGI. With 6 bases clipped from V and 5 bases from J, the junction kept 6 bases outside the gene matches. The source of this sequence is a man in his sixties with acute or convalescent COVID-19. Sequenced input: peripheral blood. The rearrangement links TRBV6-5 to TRBJ2-7, with 8 bases fitting TRBD1. Here the CDR3 DNA reads TGTGCCAGCAGGACAGGGGTCCAGAACGAGCAGTACTTC. Its protein is CASRTGVQNEQYF.